This TCR beta chain emerged from a study of blood T cell repertoires in COVID-19. Participants' own reports of clinical history determined their cohort assignment. Germline V gene sequence: CDR1 LNHDA, CDR2 SQIVND (reference sequence). The CDR3 has 12 residues. J gave up 3 bases and V 10 bases, and 4 bases lay outside the gene matches. Clones were read by immunoSEQ multiplex PCR, and TCRdb kept only the in-frame ones, dropping some. The sample consists of a few hundred thousand clones, roughly nine tenths of them appearing once. Material: PBMCs or T cells enriched from blood (not recorded which). V usage is TRBV19 and J usage is TRBJ1-2, with TRBD1 matching 8 bases. This TCR was sampled from a man aged 18 to 30 who had recovered from COVID-19. The CDR3 DNA sequence: TGTGCCACGAGACAGGGGTACTATGGCTACACCTTC. It translates to CATRQGYYGYTF.